These T cell receptor beta chains were read from a single sample in a study of T-cell reconstitution after alpha-beta-depleted transplantation in children. MiXCR, run by TCRdb on the PCR reads, gives a single entry per CDR3 protein. Among hundreds of thousands of distinct CDR3 sequences listed, under 15% were seen once. The sequences come from PBMCs, mostly from graft donor cells, collected 360 days after TCRalphabeta/CD19-depleted stem cell transplant. The receptor source for this set is a male patient under 18 who had a stem cell transplant for acute myeloid leukemia, so the T cells may come from the graft donor. Each CDR3 is given with its conserved first and last residue. A D gene is named only where the DNA matches it firmly. The size of a clone is reported for some rows only, either as once, few or many, or as a class for expanded clones.

J gene | clone size | V gene | D gene | CDR3 protein | CDR3 DNA
TRBJ2-5 | few | TRBV5-6 | . | CASSSASSLETQYF | TGTGCCAGCAGCTCTGCCTCTAGCTTAGAGACCCAGTACTTC
TRBJ2-6 | many | TRBV7-8 | . | CASSLARDGKSGANVLTF | TGTGCCAGCAGCTTAGCGAGGGACGGGAAATCTGGGGCCAACGTCCTGACTTTC
TRBJ1-1 | many | TRBV29-1 | . | CSVGGGPRHTEAFF | TGCAGCGTTGGGGGGGGACCCAGGCACACTGAAGCTTTCTTT
TRBJ1-3 | . | TRBV7-9 | . | CASSLERGAGNTIYF | TGTGCCAGCAGCTTAGAACGGGGGGCTGGAAACACCATATATTTT
TRBJ2-1 | few | TRBV9 | . | CASSGGLRLSSEQFF | TGTGCCAGCAGCGGGGGTCTTAGACTGAGCAGTGAGCAGTTCTTC
TRBJ2-6 | many | TRBV5-5 | . | CASSRDSGANVLTF | TGTGCCAGCAGCAGGGACTCTGGGGCCAACGTCCTGACTTTC
TRBJ1-5 | . | TRBV11-2 | . | CASSRHRDSNQPQHF | TGTGCCAGCAGCCGCCACCGGGACAGCAATCAGCCCCAGCATTTT
TRBJ2-1 | many | TRBV20-1 | . | CSARGGLWRGYNEQFF | TGCAGTGCTAGAGGGGGGCTATGGAGGGGTTACAATGAGCAGTTCTTC
TRBJ2-6 | . | TRBV20-1 | . | CSAREARGPGANVLTF | TGCAGTGCTAGAGAAGCCAGGGGCCCTGGGGCCAACGTCCTGACTTTC
TRBJ2-4 | few | TRBV4-2 | . | CASSQESGAKNIQYF | TGTGCCAGCAGCCAAGAGAGTGGAGCCAAAAACATTCAGTACTTC
TRBJ2-7 | few | TRBV25-1 | . | CASSAGLPRLYEQYF | TGTGCCAGCAGTGCGGGACTTCCCAGGCTCTACGAGCAGTACTTC
TRBJ2-1 | few | TRBV15 | . | CATSRVGGDSFF | TGTGCCACCAGCAGGGTAGGGGGGGACTCGTTCTTC
TRBJ1-3 | many | TRBV20-1 | . | CSARRGASGNTIYF | TGCAGTGCTAGAAGGGGGGCCTCTGGAAACACCATATATTTT
TRBJ2-1 | many | TRBV12-3/TRBV12-4 | TRBD2 | CASIDSGTYNEQFF | TGTGCCAGCATCGATAGCGGGACCTACAATGAGCAGTTCTTC
TRBJ2-7 | many | TRBV20-1 | . | CSASGTRSYEQYF | TGCAGTGCTTCCGGGACAAGATCCTACGAGCAGTACTTC
TRBJ2-1 | few | TRBV3-1 | TRBD2 | CASSRGTSGGEQFF | TGTGCCAGCAGCCGAGGGACTAGCGGGGGCGAGCAGTTCTTC
TRBJ2-1 | many | TRBV24-1 | . | CATSEWGSSYNEQFF | TGTGCCACCAGTGAATGGGGGAGCTCCTACAATGAGCAGTTCTTC
TRBJ2-1 | . | TRBV15 | TRBD2 | CATSRERLAGDNEQFF | TGTGCCACCAGCAGAGAACGCCTAGCGGGGGACAATGAGCAGTTCTTC
TRBJ2-5 | few | TRBV18 | . | CASSPVTETQYF | TGTGCCAGCTCACCAGTCACAGAGACCCAGTACTTC
TRBJ2-1 | many | TRBV20-1 | TRBD2 | CSALGLAISSYNEQFF | TGCAGTGCTCTGGGACTAGCGATCTCCTCCTACAATGAGCAGTTCTTC
TRBJ2-7 | . | TRBV5-1 | . | CASSPSISPPAYEQYF | TGCGCCAGCAGCCCCTCCATTAGCCCCCCAGCCTACGAGCAGTACTTC
TRBJ1-6 | . | TRBV10-3 | TRBD1 | CAISSGGSNSPLHF | TGTGCCATCAGCTCAGGGGGAAGTAATTCACCCCTCCACTTT
TRBJ2-7 | once | TRBV15 | . | CATSRPQGLRSYEQYF | TGTGCCACCAGCAGGCCACAGGGACTGCGGAGCTACGAGCAGTACTTC
TRBJ2-7 | many | TRBV11-2 | TRBD1 | CASSQNSGTGFSRGEQYF | TGTGCCAGCAGCCAAAACTCCGGGACAGGGTTCTCCAGAGGCGAGCAGTACTTC
TRBJ2-7 | . | TRBV5-1 | TRBD1 | CASSPGPGGSYEQYF | TGCGCCAGCAGCCCCGGTCCAGGGGGTTCCTACGAGCAGTACTTC
TRBJ2-7 | few | TRBV20-1 | . | CSALPRGQTPAYEQYF | TGCAGTGCTCTTCCGCGGGGCCAAACCCCCGCCTACGAGCAGTACTTC
TRBJ2-3 | many | TRBV7-6 | . | CASSWPQASVADTQYF | TGTGCCAGCAGCTGGCCTCAAGCGAGTGTCGCAGATACGCAGTATTTT
TRBJ2-5 | . | TRBV4-3 | TRBD2 | CASSDRLAGVKETQYF | TGCGCCAGCAGCGACCGACTAGCGGGAGTTAAGGAGACCCAGTACTTC
TRBJ2-2 | many | TRBV28 | . | CASSFGWELFF | TGTGCCAGCAGTTTTGGCTGGGAGCTGTTTTTT
TRBJ2-7 | few | TRBV9 | . | CASSVGRTTLNSYEQYF | TGTGCCAGCAGCGTCGGCCGGACCACCCTAAACTCCTACGAGCAGTACTTC
TRBJ2-7 | . | TRBV5-4 | . | CASSPRLGVYEQYF | TGTGCCAGCAGCCCGAGGCTTGGGGTCTACGAGCAGTACTTC
TRBJ2-2 | . | TRBV5-4 | . | CASSLEPISGELFF | TGTGCCAGCAGCTTGGAGCCCATCTCCGGGGAGCTGTTTTTT
TRBJ2-7 | few | TRBV20-1 | TRBD1 | CSDYRQGSSYEQYF | TGCAGTGACTACCGACAGGGGTCCTCCTACGAGCAGTACTTC
TRBJ2-1 | few | TRBV29-1 | . | CSVVLAAPYNEQFF | TGCAGCGTTGTCCTAGCAGCGCCCTACAATGAGCAGTTCTTC
TRBJ1-6 | many | TRBV10-3 | . | CAISDDSDNSPLHF | TGTGCCATCAGTGATGACAGCGATAATTCACCCCTCCACTTT
TRBJ2-5 | . | TRBV12-5 | . | CASRLIGGETQYF | TGTGCTAGTCGTTTGATCGGCGGAGAGACCCAGTACTTC
TRBJ2-2 | many | TRBV5-1 | . | CASSARLGGELFF | TGCGCCAGCAGCGCGAGACTAGGCGGGGAGCTGTTTTTT
TRBJ2-1 | few | TRBV11-2 | TRBD2 | CASSGMSSGAYNEQFF | TGTGCCAGCAGCGGGATGTCTAGCGGGGCTTACAATGAGCAGTTCTTC
TRBJ1-1 | few | TRBV29-1 | . | CSVESPGSGAFF | TGCAGCGTCGAATCTCCAGGGTCAGGGGCTTTCTTT
TRBJ2-7 | . | TRBV3-1 | . | CASSLYGGASYEQYF | TGTGCCAGCAGCCTGTATGGCGGGGCCTCCTACGAGCAGTACTTC
TRBJ2-5 | few | TRBV27 | TRBD2 | CASSFRGRETQYF | TGTGCCAGCAGTTTCCGCGGGAGAGAGACCCAGTACTTC
TRBJ2-4 | . | TRBV28 | TRBD1 | CASSITPGQGLLPRKNIQYF | TGTGCCAGCAGTATTACCCCCGGACAGGGTTTATTGCCACGCAAAAACATTCAGTACTTC
TRBJ2-4 | few | TRBV4-3 | . | CASSQGLGTEGIQYF | TGCGCCAGCAGCCAAGGACTGGGGACGGAAGGGATTCAGTACTTC
TRBJ2-7 | few | TRBV29-1 | . | CSAGRGRKYEQYF | TGCAGCGCCGGAAGAGGCCGGAAGTACGAGCAGTACTTC
TRBJ2-7 | few | TRBV11-3 | TRBD2 | CASSLGGGSGRSILYEQYF | TGTGCCAGCAGCTTAGGGGGTGGTAGCGGGAGGTCGATCCTCTACGAGCAGTACTTC
TRBJ2-1 | . | TRBV5-1 | TRBD2 | CASSQLPGLAGGYDNEQFF | TGCGCCAGCAGCCAACTCCCGGGACTAGCGGGAGGGTATGACAATGAGCAGTTCTTC
TRBJ1-5 | . | TRBV19 | . | CASSIDGGFNQPQHF | TGTGCCAGTAGTATAGATGGGGGTTTTAATCAGCCCCAGCATTTT
TRBJ2-1 | . | TRBV6-2/TRBV6-3 | TRBD2 | CASSGLAGRNEQFF | TGTGCCAGCAGTGGGCTAGCGGGAAGGAATGAGCAGTTCTTC
TRBJ2-7 | many | TRBV25-1 | TRBD1 | CASSPWGGQGVYYEQYF | TGTGCCAGCAGCCCCTGGGGCGGACAGGGGGTCTACTACGAGCAGTACTTC
TRBJ2-7 | few | TRBV2 | . | CASNSREYEQYF | TGTGCCAGCAACTCGAGGGAGTACGAGCAGTACTTC
TRBJ1-5 | . | TRBV20-1 | . | CSARVDGDQPQHF | TGCAGTGCTAGAGTGGATGGAGATCAGCCCCAGCATTTT
TRBJ2-5 | . | TRBV27 | TRBD2 | CASSLLGLAGGVETQYF | TGTGCCAGCAGTCTTTTGGGACTAGCGGGAGGTGTGGAGACCCAGTACTTC
TRBJ2-1 | few | TRBV14 | . | CASSQDLGPLHNGEQFF | TGTGCCAGCAGCCAAGATCTCGGACCCCTGCACAACGGTGAGCAGTTCTTC
TRBJ2-1 | few | TRBV12-3/TRBV12-4 | . | CASSRTRGGYEQFF | TGTGCCAGCAGCCGTACCAGGGGGGGCTATGAGCAGTTCTTC
TRBJ2-7 | few | TRBV20-1 | TRBD1 | CSAAGTGLGSYEQYF | TGCAGTGCGGCCGGGACAGGGTTGGGCTCCTACGAGCAGTACTTC
TRBJ2-3 | many | TRBV21-1 | . | CASSKRAGGPPGTDTQYF | TGTGCCAGCAGCAAGAGGGCGGGAGGTCCCCCGGGCACAGATACGCAGTATTTT